This is a list of T cell receptor beta chains from one sample in a study of beta chain features in type 1 diabetes. Assay used: immunoSEQ multiplex PCR; TCRdb lists only in-frame clones, some missing. The sample records about 250,000 clones, 11% being singletons. Sample: naive CD4+ T cells from blood. Receptor source: a man aged 30-40 years with type 1 diabetes. CDR3s include the opening cysteine and the closing phenylalanine or tryptophan. Each record gives: CDR3 length, clone size, J gene, V gene, D gene, CDR3 protein, CDR3 DNA. D genes are given only for firm matches. Where a row states a size, it is once, few, many or the class of an expanded clone; other rows omit it.

>14|-|TRBJ2-5|TRBV7-9|TRBD2
CASSRGGDQETQYF
TGTGCCAGCAGCCGTGGGGGGGACCAAGAGACCCAGTACTTC
>13|-|TRBJ1-1|TRBV7-3|-
CASRLGRNTEAFF
TGTGCCAGCAGACTTGGGAGGAACACTGAAGCTTTCTTT
>13|few|TRBJ1-2|TRBV5-6|-
CASSLGGDYGYTF
TGTGCCAGCAGCTTGGGGGGGGACTATGGCTACACCTTC
>17|few|TRBJ1-1|TRBV19|TRBD1
CASSMGQGARQNTEAFF
TGTGCCAGTAGTATGGGACAGGGGGCGAGACAGAACACTGAAGCTTTCTTT
>11|-|TRBJ2-5|TRBV10-3|-
CAISEGPTQYF
TGTGCCATCAGTGAGGGGCCGACCCAGTACTTC
>14|-|TRBJ2-1|TRBV11-2|TRBD2
CASSPGGSYNEQFF
TGTGCCAGCAGCCCCGGGGGGTCCTACAATGAGCAGTTCTTC
>15|-|TRBJ2-2|TRBV5-1|TRBD2
CASSVSGALTGELFF
TGCGCCAGCAGCGTTAGCGGGGCACTCACCGGGGAGCTGTTTTTT
>16|few|TRBJ2-7|TRBV18|TRBD2
CASSPPGLAGGYEQYF
TGTGCCAGCTCACCACCGGGACTAGCGGGGGGCTACGAGCAGTACTTC
>12|few|TRBJ1-2|TRBV12-5|-
CASAAVNYGYTF
TGTGCTAGTGCTGCGGTGAACTATGGCTACACCTTC
>15|few|TRBJ2-7|TRBV10-2|-
CASSDRVSERTEQYF
TGCGCCAGCAGTGACAGGGTTTCGGAGAGGACCGAGCAGTACTTC
>16|-|TRBJ2-7|TRBV4-3|TRBD1
CASSQDRRQGPYEQYF
TGCGCCAGCAGCCAAGACCGTAGACAGGGCCCCTACGAGCAGTACTTC
>15|few|TRBJ1-1|TRBV25-1|TRBD1
CASSDARTGDTEAFF
TGTGCCAGCAGTGATGCGCGGACAGGGGACACTGAAGCTTTCTTT
>15|few|TRBJ2-3|TRBV2|-
CASSEAQGFADTQYF
TGTGCCAGCAGTGAAGCCCAGGGATTCGCAGATACGCAGTATTTT
>13|few|TRBJ2-2|TRBV2|-
CASTEQGTGELFF
TGTGCCAGCACCGAGCAGGGGACCGGGGAGCTGTTTTTT
>16|few|TRBJ2-3|TRBV5-1|TRBD2
CASSYLQRGAGGTQYF
TGCGCCAGCAGCTACCTTCAGCGGGGGGCGGGAGGTACGCAGTATTTT
>15|-|TRBJ1-2|TRBV4-3|-
CASSLNPTGNYGYTF
TGCGCCAGCAGCCTTAATCCGACAGGAAACTATGGCTACACCTTC
>17|few|TRBJ1-3|TRBV9|TRBD1
CASSVSGGDFSGNTIYF
TGTGCCAGCAGCGTATCAGGGGGCGACTTCTCTGGAAACACCATATATTTT
>15|-|TRBJ1-4|TRBV10-3|-
CAISEIKGFGEKLFF
TGTGCCATCAGTGAAATCAAGGGGTTTGGAGAAAAACTGTTTTTT
>13|few|TRBJ2-3|TRBV2|TRBD1
CASGTGDTDTQYF
TGTGCCAGCGGGACAGGTGACACAGATACGCAGTATTTT
>13|-|TRBJ2-7|TRBV7-2|-
CASSLGQSAEQYF
TGTGCCAGCAGCTTAGGACAGTCCGCTGAGCAGTACTTC
>13|few|TRBJ2-3|TRBV11-2|TRBD2
CAARGGRTDTQYF
TGTGCCGCGCGGGGGGGTCGCACAGATACGCAGTATTTT
>15|few|TRBJ1-5|TRBV19|-
CASSILGRSNQPQHF
TGTGCCAGTAGTATTCTTGGTCGGAGCAATCAGCCCCAGCATTTT
>15|few|TRBJ2-1|TRBV28|-
CASSLAGASYNEQFF
TGTGCCAGCAGTTTAGCGGGGGCCTCATACAATGAGCAGTTCTTC
>13|few|TRBJ2-3|TRBV6-5|-
CASSYPGTDTQYF
TGTGCCAGCAGTTACCCCGGGACAGATACGCAGTATTTT
>19|-|TRBJ2-2|TRBV7-9|-
CASSQEDTILERDIGELFF
TGTGCCAGCAGCCAAGAAGACACAATACTAGAAAGGGATATCGGGGAGCTGTTTTTT
>16|few|TRBJ2-1|TRBV5-1|-
CASSLGEGGVRNEQFF
TGCGCCAGCAGCTTGGGGGAGGGGGGCGTTAGGAATGAGCAGTTCTTC
>15|few|TRBJ2-1|TRBV28|TRBD1
CASSRDRGRYNEQFF
TGTGCCAGCAGTCGAGACAGGGGGCGATACAATGAGCAGTTCTTC
>15|-|TRBJ2-1|TRBV2|-
CASSESGGRYNEQFF
TGTGCCAGCAGTGAATCGGGGGGCAGGTACAATGAGCAGTTCTTC
>13|few|TRBJ2-5|TRBV11-2|TRBD1
CASSSNRGETQYF
TGTGCCAGCAGCTCTAACAGGGGAGAGACCCAGTACTTC
>14|few|TRBJ2-7|TRBV6-5|TRBD1
CASSLGQGLVEQYF
TGTGCCAGCAGCCTGGGACAGGGGCTGGTCGAGCAGTACTTC
>18|-|TRBJ2-2|TRBV5-4|TRBD1
CASSRVGQGVVDTGELFF
TGTGCCAGCAGCCGGGTAGGACAGGGGGTCGTGGACACCGGGGAGCTGTTTTTT
>12|-|TRBJ2-7|TRBV7-9|-
CASSSRDSEQYF
TGTGCCAGCAGCTCCAGGGATTCCGAGCAGTACTTC
>15|-|TRBJ2-2|TRBV7-9|TRBD1
CASRRGTANTGELFF
TGTGCCAGCAGGCGAGGGACAGCGAACACCGGGGAGCTGTTTTTT
>15|few|TRBJ2-3|TRBV2|TRBD1
CASSGTGGVADTQYF
TGTGCCAGCAGCGGGACAGGGGGTGTGGCAGATACGCAGTATTTT
>16|few|TRBJ2-2|TRBV6-5|TRBD2
CASSSPGTSVSGELFF
TGTGCCAGCAGTTCGCCCGGGACTAGCGTATCCGGGGAGCTGTTTTTT
>15|-|TRBJ2-2|TRBV7-9|TRBD2
CASSLTSANTGELFF
TGTGCCAGCAGCTTAACTAGCGCGAACACCGGGGAGCTGTTTTTT
>14|-|TRBJ1-5|TRBV28|-
CASSLSGRNQPQHF
TGTGCCAGCAGTTTATCTGGCAGGAACCAGCCCCAGCATTTT
>11|few|TRBJ1-2|TRBV20-1|-
CSAKDTRGYTF
TGCAGTGCTAAAGACACTAGAGGCTACACCTTC
>14|-|TRBJ1-6|TRBV27|-
CASSLWQDNSPLHF
TGTGCCAGCAGTTTATGGCAGGATAATTCACCCCTCCACTTT
>13|few|TRBJ1-6|TRBV6-1|-
CASNGNVGSPLHF
TGTGCCAGCAACGGGAATGTAGGTTCACCCCTCCACTTT
>15|-|TRBJ1-1|TRBV5-1|-
CASSLNPGVPPEAFF
TGCGCCAGCAGCTTGAACCCAGGGGTACCCCCTGAAGCTTTCTTT
>12|few|TRBJ2-5|TRBV27|-
CASGQTRETQYF
TGTGCCAGCGGACAGACAAGAGAGACCCAGTACTTC